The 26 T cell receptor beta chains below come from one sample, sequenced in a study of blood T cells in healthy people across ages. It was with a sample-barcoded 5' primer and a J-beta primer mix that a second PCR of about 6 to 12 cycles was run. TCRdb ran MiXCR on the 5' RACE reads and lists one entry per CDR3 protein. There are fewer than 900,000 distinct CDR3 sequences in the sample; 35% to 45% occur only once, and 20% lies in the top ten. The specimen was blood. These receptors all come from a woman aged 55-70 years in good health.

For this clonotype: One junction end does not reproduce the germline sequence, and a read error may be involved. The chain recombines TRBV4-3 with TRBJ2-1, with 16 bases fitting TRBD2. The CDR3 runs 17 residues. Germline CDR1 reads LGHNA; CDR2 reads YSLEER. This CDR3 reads CASNQGGGTSGRGEQFF. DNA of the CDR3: TGCGCCAGCAACCAAGGCGGGGGGACTAGCGGGAGGGGCGAGCAGTTCTTC.

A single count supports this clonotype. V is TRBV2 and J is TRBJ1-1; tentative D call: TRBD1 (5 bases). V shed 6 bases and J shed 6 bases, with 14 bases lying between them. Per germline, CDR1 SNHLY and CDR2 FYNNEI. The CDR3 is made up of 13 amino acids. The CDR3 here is CASSPGRDAEAFF. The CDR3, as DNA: TGTGCCAGCAGCCCCGGACGGGACGCTGAAGCTTTCTTT.

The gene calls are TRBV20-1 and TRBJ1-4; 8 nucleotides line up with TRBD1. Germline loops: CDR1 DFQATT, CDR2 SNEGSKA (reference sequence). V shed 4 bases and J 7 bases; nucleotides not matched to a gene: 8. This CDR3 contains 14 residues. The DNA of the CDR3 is TGCAGTGCTATCCGGACAGGGCTAGGTGAAAAACTGTTTTTT. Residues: CSAIRTGLGEKLFF.

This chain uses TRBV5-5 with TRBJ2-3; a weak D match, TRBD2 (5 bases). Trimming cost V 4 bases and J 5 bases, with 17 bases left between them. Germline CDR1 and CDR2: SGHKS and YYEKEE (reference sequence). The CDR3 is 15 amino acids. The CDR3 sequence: CASSPQLEVVDTQYF. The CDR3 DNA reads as TGTGCCAGCAGCCCACAGCTGGAGGTGGTAGATACGCAGTATTTT.

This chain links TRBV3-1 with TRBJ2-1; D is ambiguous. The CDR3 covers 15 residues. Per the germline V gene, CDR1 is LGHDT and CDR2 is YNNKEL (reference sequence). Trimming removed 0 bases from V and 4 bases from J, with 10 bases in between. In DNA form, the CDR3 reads TGTGCCAGCAGCCAAGAACGTCTCCTGTACAATGAGCAGTTCTTC. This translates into CASSQERLLYNEQFF.

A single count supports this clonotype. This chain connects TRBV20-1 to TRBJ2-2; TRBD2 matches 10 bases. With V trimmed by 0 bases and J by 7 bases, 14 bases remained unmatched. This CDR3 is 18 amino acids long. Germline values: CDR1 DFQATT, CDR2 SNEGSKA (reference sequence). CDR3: CSARDMASGSDVSGELFF. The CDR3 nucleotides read TGCAGTGCTAGAGATATGGCTAGCGGGAGCGATGTCAGCGGGGAGCTGTTTTTT.

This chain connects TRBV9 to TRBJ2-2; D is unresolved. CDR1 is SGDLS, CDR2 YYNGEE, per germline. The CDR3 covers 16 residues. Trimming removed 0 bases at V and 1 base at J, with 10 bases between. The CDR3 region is CASSVGQPQNTGELFF. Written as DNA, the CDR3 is TGTGCCAGCAGCGTAGGGCAGCCACAGAACACCGGGGAGCTGTTTTTT.

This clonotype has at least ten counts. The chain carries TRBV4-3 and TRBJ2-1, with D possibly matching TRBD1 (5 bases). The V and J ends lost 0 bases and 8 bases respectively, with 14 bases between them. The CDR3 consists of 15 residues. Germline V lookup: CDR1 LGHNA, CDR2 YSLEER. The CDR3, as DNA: TGCGCCAGCAGCCAAGATGGTAGATCCAGGGATGAGCAGTTCTTC. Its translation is CASSQDGRSRDEQFF.

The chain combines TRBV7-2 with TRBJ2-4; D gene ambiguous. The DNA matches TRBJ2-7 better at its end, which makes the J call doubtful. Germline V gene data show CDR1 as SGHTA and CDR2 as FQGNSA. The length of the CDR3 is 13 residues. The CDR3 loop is CASSVASTYEQYF. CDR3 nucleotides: TGTGCCAGCAGCGTCGCGAGTACCTACGAGCAGTACTTC.

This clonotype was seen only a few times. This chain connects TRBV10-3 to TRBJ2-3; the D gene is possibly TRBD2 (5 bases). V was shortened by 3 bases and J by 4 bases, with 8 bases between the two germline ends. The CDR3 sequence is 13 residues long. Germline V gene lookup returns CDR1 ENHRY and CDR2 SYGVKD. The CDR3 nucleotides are TGTGCCATCAGTGAACTAGTGGCAGATACGCAGTATTTT. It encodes CAISELVADTQYF.

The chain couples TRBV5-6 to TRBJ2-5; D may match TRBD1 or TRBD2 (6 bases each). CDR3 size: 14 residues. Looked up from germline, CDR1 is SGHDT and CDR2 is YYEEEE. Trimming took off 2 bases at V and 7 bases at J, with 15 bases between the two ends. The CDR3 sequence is CASSFRGRDGTQYF. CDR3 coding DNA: TGTGCCAGCAGCTTCCGGGGGCGGGATGGGACCCAGTACTTC.

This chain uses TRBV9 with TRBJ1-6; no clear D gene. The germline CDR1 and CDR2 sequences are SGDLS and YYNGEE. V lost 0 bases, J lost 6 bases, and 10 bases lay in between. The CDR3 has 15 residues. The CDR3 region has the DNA TGTGCCAGCAGCGTAGCCGAGCTCAGTAATTCACCCCTCCACTTT. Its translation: CASSVAELSNSPLHF.

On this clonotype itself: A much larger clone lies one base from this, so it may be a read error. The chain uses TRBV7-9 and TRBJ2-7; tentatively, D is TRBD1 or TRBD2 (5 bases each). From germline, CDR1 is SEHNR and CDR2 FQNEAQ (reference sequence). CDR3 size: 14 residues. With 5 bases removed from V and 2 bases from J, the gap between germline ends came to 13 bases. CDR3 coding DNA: TGTGCCAGCAGCGCGTGGGGACGGGCCTACGAGCAGTACTTC. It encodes CASSAWGRAYEQYF.

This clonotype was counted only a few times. CDR3 sequence: CASSSWDQTYEQYF. DNA for the CDR3: TGTGCCAGCAGCTCATGGGACCAGACCTACGAGCAGTACTTC. The chain joins TRBV11-2 to TRBJ2-7; D may correspond to TRBD1 or TRBD2 (5 bases each). Trimming pared 4 bases from V and 2 bases from J, leaving 12 bases between. The CDR3 consists of 14 residues. Looked up from germline, CDR1 is SGHAT and CDR2 is FQNNGV.

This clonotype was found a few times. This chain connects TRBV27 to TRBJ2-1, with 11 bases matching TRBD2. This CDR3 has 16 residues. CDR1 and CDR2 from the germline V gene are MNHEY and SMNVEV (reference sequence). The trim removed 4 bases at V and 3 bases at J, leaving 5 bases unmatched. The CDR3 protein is CASSSQTSGDYNEQFF. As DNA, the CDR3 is TGTGCCAGCAGTTCCCAGACTAGCGGGGACTACAATGAGCAGTTCTTC.

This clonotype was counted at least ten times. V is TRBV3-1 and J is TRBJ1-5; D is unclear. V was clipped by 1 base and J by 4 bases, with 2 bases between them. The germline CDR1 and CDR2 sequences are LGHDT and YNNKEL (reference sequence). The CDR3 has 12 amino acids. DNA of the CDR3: TGTGCCAGCAGCCAAGGGAATCAGCCCCAGCATTTT. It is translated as CASSQGNQPQHF.

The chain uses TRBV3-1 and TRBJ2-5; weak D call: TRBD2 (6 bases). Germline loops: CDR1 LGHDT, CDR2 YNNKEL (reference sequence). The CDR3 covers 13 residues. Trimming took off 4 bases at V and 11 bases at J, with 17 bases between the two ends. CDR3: CASSREVATKQYF. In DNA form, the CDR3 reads TGTGCCAGCAGCCGGGAGGTAGCTACGAAGCAGTACTTC.

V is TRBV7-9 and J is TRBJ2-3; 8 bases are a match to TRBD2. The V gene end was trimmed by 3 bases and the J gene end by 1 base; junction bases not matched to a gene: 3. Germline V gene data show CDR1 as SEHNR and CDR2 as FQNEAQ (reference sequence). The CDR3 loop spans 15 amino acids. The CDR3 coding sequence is TGTGCCAGCAGCTTGAGCGGGGGACGCACAGATACGCAGTATTTT. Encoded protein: CASSLSGGRTDTQYF.

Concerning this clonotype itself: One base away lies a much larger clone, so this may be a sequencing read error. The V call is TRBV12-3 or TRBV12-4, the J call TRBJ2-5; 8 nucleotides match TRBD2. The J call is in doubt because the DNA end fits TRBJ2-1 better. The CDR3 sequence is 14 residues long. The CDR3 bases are TGTGCCAGCACCCTCGGGGGGGCCCAAGAGACCCAGTTCTTC. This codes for CASTLGGAQETQFF.

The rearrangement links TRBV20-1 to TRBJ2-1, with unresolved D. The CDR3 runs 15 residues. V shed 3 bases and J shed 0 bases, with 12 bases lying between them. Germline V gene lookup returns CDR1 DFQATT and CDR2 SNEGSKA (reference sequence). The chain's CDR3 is CSARLHESSYNEQFF. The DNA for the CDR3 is TGCAGTGCTAGGCTCCACGAGAGCTCCTACAATGAGCAGTTCTTC.

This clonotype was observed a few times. CDR3 sequence (DNA): TGCGCCAGCAGCTTGACCGGGTATCACCAAGAGACCCAGTACTTC. This encodes CASSLTGYHQETQYF. The rearrangement links TRBV5-1 to TRBJ2-5; D is unclear. The CDR3 is 15 amino acids. Germline CDR1 reads SGHRS; CDR2 reads YFSETQ. Trimming cost V 1 base and J 0 bases, with 10 bases left between them.

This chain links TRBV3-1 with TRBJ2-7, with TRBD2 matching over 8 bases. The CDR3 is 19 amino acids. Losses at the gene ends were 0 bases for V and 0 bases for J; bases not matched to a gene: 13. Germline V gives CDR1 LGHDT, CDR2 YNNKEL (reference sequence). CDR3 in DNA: TGTGCCAGCAGCCAAGATCGAGGAGTCGCGCGGGAGGACTCCTACGAGCAGTACTTC. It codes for CASSQDRGVAREDSYEQYF.

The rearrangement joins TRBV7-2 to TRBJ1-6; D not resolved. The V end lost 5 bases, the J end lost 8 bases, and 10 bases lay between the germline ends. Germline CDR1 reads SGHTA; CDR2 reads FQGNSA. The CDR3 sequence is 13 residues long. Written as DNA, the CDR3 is TGTGCCAGCAGCCCGGGAGGATATTCACCCCTCCACTTT. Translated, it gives CASSPGGYSPLHF. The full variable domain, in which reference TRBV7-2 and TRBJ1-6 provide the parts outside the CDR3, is GAGVSQSPSNKVTEKGKDVELRCDPISGHTALYWYRQSLGQGLEFLIYFQGNSAPDKSGLPSDRFSAERTGGSVSTLTIQRTQQEDSAVYLCASSPGGYSPLHFGNGTRLTVT.

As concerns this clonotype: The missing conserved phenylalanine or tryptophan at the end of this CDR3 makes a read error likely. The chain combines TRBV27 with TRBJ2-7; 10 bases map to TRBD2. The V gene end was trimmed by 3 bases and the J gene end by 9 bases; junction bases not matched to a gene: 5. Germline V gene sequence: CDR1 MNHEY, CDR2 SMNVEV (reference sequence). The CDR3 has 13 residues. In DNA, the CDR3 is TGTGCCAGCAGTTTTGGTAGCGGGGGGCCGCAGTACTTA. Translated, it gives CASSFGSGGPQYL.

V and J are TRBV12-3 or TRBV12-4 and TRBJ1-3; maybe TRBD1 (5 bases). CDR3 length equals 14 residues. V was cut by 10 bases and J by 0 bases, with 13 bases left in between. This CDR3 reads CAIDRRVSGNTIYF. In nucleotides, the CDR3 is TGTGCCATCGACAGACGAGTCTCTGGAAACACCATATATTTT.

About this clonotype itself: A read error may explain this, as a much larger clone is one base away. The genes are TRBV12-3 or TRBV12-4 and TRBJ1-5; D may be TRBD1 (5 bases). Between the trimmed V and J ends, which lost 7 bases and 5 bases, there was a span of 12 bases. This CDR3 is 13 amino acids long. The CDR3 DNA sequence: TGTGCCAGCAACCCGACAGACGATCAGCCCCAGCATTTT. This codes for CASNPTDDQPQHF.